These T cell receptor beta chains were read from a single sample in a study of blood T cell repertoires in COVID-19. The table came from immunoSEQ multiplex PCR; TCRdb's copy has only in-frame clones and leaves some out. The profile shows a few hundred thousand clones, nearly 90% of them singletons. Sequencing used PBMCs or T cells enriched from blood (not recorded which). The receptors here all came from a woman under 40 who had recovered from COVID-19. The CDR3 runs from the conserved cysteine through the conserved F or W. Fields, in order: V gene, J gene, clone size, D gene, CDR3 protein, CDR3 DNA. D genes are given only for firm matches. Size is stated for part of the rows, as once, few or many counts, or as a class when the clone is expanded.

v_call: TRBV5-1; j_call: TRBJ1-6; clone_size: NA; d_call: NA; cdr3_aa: CASSLPAGRPGSYNSPLHF; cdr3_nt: TGCGCCAGCAGCTTGCCCGCGGGGAGGCCTGGCTCCTATAATTCACCCCTCCACTTT
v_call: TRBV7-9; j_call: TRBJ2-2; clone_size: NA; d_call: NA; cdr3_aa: CASREADTGELFF; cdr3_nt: TGTGCCAGCAGGGAGGCAGACACCGGGGAGCTGTTTTTT
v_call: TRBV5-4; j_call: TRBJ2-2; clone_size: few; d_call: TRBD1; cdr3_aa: CASSLTGANTGELFF; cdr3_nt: TGTGCCAGCAGCTTGACAGGGGCGAACACCGGGGAGCTGTTTTTT
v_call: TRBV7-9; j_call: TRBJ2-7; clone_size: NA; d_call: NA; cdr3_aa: CASSLRNGTSSYEQYF; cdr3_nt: TGTGCCAGCAGCCTCAGAAACGGGACAAGCTCCTACGAGCAGTACTTC
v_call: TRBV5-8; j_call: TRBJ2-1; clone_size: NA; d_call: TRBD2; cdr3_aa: CASSFLRGVLNNEQFF; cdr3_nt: TGTGCCAGCAGCTTCCTCCGGGGGGTCCTTAACAATGAGCAGTTCTTC
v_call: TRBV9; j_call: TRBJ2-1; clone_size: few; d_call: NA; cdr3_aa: CASSVVMRSSYNEQFF; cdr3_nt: TGTGCCAGCAGCGTAGTTATGAGGAGCTCCTACAATGAGCAGTTCTTC
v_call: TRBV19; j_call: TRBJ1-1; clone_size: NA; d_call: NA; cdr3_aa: CASSSPTEPNTEAFF; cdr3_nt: TGTGCCAGTAGTTCACCGACAGAACCGAACACTGAAGCTTTCTTT
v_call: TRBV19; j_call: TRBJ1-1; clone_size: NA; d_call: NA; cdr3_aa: CASSNRQATNTEAFF; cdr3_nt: TGTGCCAGTAGCAACAGACAGGCAACAAACACTGAAGCTTTCTTT
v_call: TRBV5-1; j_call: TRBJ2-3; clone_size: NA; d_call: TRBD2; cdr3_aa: CASSLRLAGGPQRPQYF; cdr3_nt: TGCGCCAGCAGCTTACGACTAGCGGGGGGCCCTCAGAGGCCGCAGTATTTT
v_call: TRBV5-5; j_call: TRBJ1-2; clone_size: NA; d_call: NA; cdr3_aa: CASSFGAPLKAGTLYGYTF; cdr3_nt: TGTGCCAGCAGCTTCGGTGCGCCCCTGAAAGCGGGCACGCTCTATGGCTACACCTTC
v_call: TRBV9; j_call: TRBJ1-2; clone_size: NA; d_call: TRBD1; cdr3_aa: CASSPRRDSNYGYTF; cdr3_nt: TGTGCCAGCAGCCCTAGGAGGGACAGTAACTATGGCTACACCTTC